Reported below is one T cell receptor beta chain. Its antigen is currently not known. No base quality information exists; no much larger clone differs at one position. CDR1 is given as KGHSY and CDR2 as FQNENV, both from the germline V gene. The CDR3 has 13 amino acids, counting the end cysteine and phenylalanine. The CDR3 DNA has 39 bases and is translated from base 1. The sample belongs to a study of shared T cell receptors in the human thymus (dated by TCRdb to about 2021). As for the study more broadly: The study examined how the human thymus generates shared, self-reactive T-cell receptor alpha chains.

Library method: the immunoSEQ multiplex PCR assay. The source is immuneACCESS, and TCRdb retained only in-frame sequences with V and J called. Part of the clones is not carried over; for the studies checked, unresolved V genes explain less than half of this, and the remainder is unexplained. The sample yields around 340,000 clones; around 95% were counted once. About 0.02% of the sample belongs to the ten largest clones. This receptor was identified in a human donor. In this chain, TRBV16 is recombined with TRBJ1-1; the D gene is possibly TRBD1, with 5 bases matching. The specimen sequenced was thymocytes. The DNA reads as follows: TGTGCGACCTCCGAACAGGCCAATAGTGAAGCTTTCTTT. This translates into CATSEQANSEAFF.